This is a list of T cell receptor beta chains from one sample in a study of T cells in tuberculosis. Using immunoSEQ multiplex PCR, the repertoire was profiled, and TCRdb retains in-frame clones only, with some absent. The sample has some 30,000 clones; roughly 92% are singletons. The sample taken for sequencing was PBMCs. The receptors shown here come from a donor aged 10 to 29 with latent tuberculosis or without tuberculosis infection. Some clones in this sample may be carry-over from other donors' samples. Both conserved end residues are part of each CDR3. Each record gives: J gene, clone size, V gene, D gene, CDR3 DNA, CDR3 protein. A D gene is named only where the DNA matches it firmly. The listing skips clone size in some rows; elsewhere it reads once, few, many or a size class.

>TRBJ2-2|-|TRBV5-1|-
TGCGCCAGCAGCTCTCCCCCGGACAGAAACACCGGGGAGCTGTTTTTT
CASSSPPDRNTGELFF
>TRBJ1-2|once|TRBV7-8|-
TGTGCCAGCAGCTTGGCCGGCGGTGGCTACACCTTC
CASSLAGGGYTF
>TRBJ2-7|-|TRBV30|TRBD1
TGTGCCTGGGCGGACAGGGGGCCTAACGAGCAGTACTTC
CAWADRGPNEQYF
>TRBJ1-4|-|TRBV19|TRBD1
TGTGCCAGTAGTCCCGGACAGGGGGCTGAAAAACTGTTTTTT
CASSPGQGAEKLFF
>TRBJ1-1|-|TRBV10-3|TRBD1
TGTGCCATCAGTGAGTCGGGGAGCCCAGGGGGAGCTTTCTTT
CAISESGSPGGAFF
>TRBJ2-7|-|TRBV4-2|-
TGTGCCAGCAGCCAAGACAGGGGGGACTACGAGCAGTACTTC
CASSQDRGDYEQYF
>TRBJ2-3|-|TRBV4-2|TRBD1
TGTGCCAGCAGCCAAGATATTATGGGGACAGGGAAATTT
CASSQDIMGTGKF
>TRBJ1-5|-|TRBV30|-
TGTGCCTGGACTCGGAGGGTAGATCAGCCCCAGCATTTT
CAWTRRVDQPQHF
>TRBJ2-7|-|TRBV7-8|TRBD2
TGTGCCAGCAGCCCTGGGGGAGGGGAGAACTACGAGCAGTACTTC
CASSPGGGENYEQYF
>TRBJ2-7|-|TRBV28|-
TGTGCCAGCAACCTCGGGAGAGAGCAGTACTTC
CASNLGREQYF
>TRBJ2-1|once|TRBV5-1|-
TGCGCCAGCAGCGGCGGTGAAGCGGCCTCCTACAATGAGCAGTTCTTC
CASSGGEAASYNEQFF
>TRBJ1-5|-|TRBV5-1|-
TGCGCCAGCAGCGTGGACGGGATAGGGTATCAGCCCCAGCATTTT
CASSVDGIGYQPQHF
>TRBJ2-6|-|TRBV5-6|-
TGTGCCAGCAGTTTACAGGGTTCTGGGGCCAACGTCCTGACTTTC
CASSLQGSGANVLTF
>TRBJ1-2|-|TRBV19|TRBD1
TGTGCCAGTAGTGCCCCGCCCCCAAGGGGGCTGGTTGGCTATGGCTACACCTTC
CASSAPPPRGLVGYGYTF
>TRBJ1-2|few|TRBV29-1|-
TGCAGCGTTGTTAGTGCACCCGGGAGAGGCTACACCTTC
CSVVSAPGRGYTF
>TRBJ2-3|-|TRBV5-1|TRBD2
TGCGCCAGCAGTAAAGGTCAGCGGGAGATAGATACGCAGTATTTT
CASSKGQREIDTQYF
>TRBJ2-7|once|TRBV5-6|TRBD2
TGTGCCAGCAGGCCCAGAACTAGCGGGGAGTACGAGCAGTACTTC
CASRPRTSGEYEQYF
>TRBJ1-2|-|TRBV4-1|TRBD1
TGCGCCAGCAGCCAAAGTAGGGACAGGGGTCAAGGTGGCTACACCTTC
CASSQSRDRGQGGYTF